These T cell receptor beta chains were read from a single sample in a study of glioma-infiltrating T cells after dendritic cell vaccination. Clones were sequenced by immunoSEQ multiplex PCR, and TCRdb holds only the in-frame ones, with some missing. The profile shows roughly 62,000 clones, about four fifths of them singletons. The sequenced sample was blood, obtained after dendritic cell vaccination. These receptors originate from a human donor with glioblastoma. The CDR3 runs from the conserved cysteine through the conserved F or W. Fields, in order: V gene, J gene, D gene, clone size, CDR3 DNA, CDR3 protein. D genes are given only for firm matches. Clone size, where shown, is once, few, many, or a class for clones that have expanded.

v_call: TRBV5-1; j_call: TRBJ1-6; d_call: .; clone_size: .; cdr3_nt: TGCGCCAGCAGCTTGGAAGCCTCAGAGGATTCACCCCTCCACTTT; cdr3_aa: CASSLEASEDSPLHF
v_call: TRBV7-9; j_call: TRBJ2-1; d_call: TRBD2; clone_size: .; cdr3_nt: TGTGCCAGCAGCTTACAGCGGGGGGGCTACAATGAGCAGTTCTTC; cdr3_aa: CASSLQRGGYNEQFF
v_call: TRBV25-1; j_call: TRBJ2-5; d_call: TRBD1; clone_size: .; cdr3_nt: TGTGCCAGCAGTGCGACAGGGGGGGATATGGAGACCCAGTACTTC; cdr3_aa: CASSATGGDMETQYF
v_call: TRBV5-1; j_call: TRBJ1-2; d_call: TRBD1; clone_size: .; cdr3_nt: TGCGCCAGCAGCGACAAACAGGGGGGATATGGCTACACCTTC; cdr3_aa: CASSDKQGGYGYTF
v_call: TRBV30; j_call: TRBJ1-5; d_call: .; clone_size: .; cdr3_nt: TGTGCCTGGAGTGTCGGGGAGTCGCGGAATCAGCCCCAGCATTTT; cdr3_aa: CAWSVGESRNQPQHF
v_call: TRBV4-2; j_call: TRBJ1-1; d_call: .; clone_size: few; cdr3_nt: TGTGCCAGCAGCCAAGACCCAGGGGCTGAAACTGAAGCTTTCTTT; cdr3_aa: CASSQDPGAETEAFF
v_call: TRBV7-2; j_call: TRBJ2-1; d_call: .; clone_size: .; cdr3_nt: TGTGCCAGCAGCTCCCGAGCAGAACTATACAATGAGCAGTTCTTC; cdr3_aa: CASSSRAELYNEQFF
v_call: TRBV30; j_call: TRBJ1-1; d_call: TRBD1; clone_size: .; cdr3_nt: TGTGCCATCGGACAGGGGATGAACACTGAAGCTTTCTTT; cdr3_aa: CAIGQGMNTEAFF
v_call: TRBV10-2; j_call: TRBJ1-6; d_call: .; clone_size: .; cdr3_nt: TGCGCCAGCAGTGAGCCAACCGAGCCGAGCTCCTATAATTCACCCCTCCACTTT; cdr3_aa: CASSEPTEPSSYNSPLHF
v_call: TRBV11-2; j_call: TRBJ2-1; d_call: .; clone_size: .; cdr3_nt: TGTGCCAGCAGCAAACCTGGGGAGGCGATGGAGCAGTTCTTC; cdr3_aa: CASSKPGEAMEQFF
v_call: TRBV7-3; j_call: TRBJ2-2; d_call: .; clone_size: .; cdr3_nt: TGTGCCAGCAGCTTAGTTATCGGGGAGCTGTTTTTT; cdr3_aa: CASSLVIGELFF
v_call: TRBV4-3; j_call: TRBJ1-1; d_call: .; clone_size: .; cdr3_nt: TGCGCCAGCAGCCAAGATCCACATCTGAACACTGAAGCTTTCTTT; cdr3_aa: CASSQDPHLNTEAFF
v_call: TRBV10-3; j_call: TRBJ2-2; d_call: .; clone_size: .; cdr3_nt: TGTGCCAGCGCACCCGACACCGGGGAGCTGTTTTTT; cdr3_aa: CASAPDTGELFF
v_call: TRBV2; j_call: TRBJ2-3; d_call: TRBD2; clone_size: .; cdr3_nt: TGTGCCAGCAGTCCCGGGACTAGCGGTAGCACAGATACGCAGTATTTT; cdr3_aa: CASSPGTSGSTDTQYF
v_call: TRBV29-1; j_call: TRBJ1-2; d_call: .; clone_size: .; cdr3_nt: TGCAGCGTTGAAGGGTTGGGGGCGCTCGGCTACACCTTC; cdr3_aa: CSVEGLGALGYTF
v_call: TRBV7-6; j_call: TRBJ2-4; d_call: .; clone_size: .; cdr3_nt: TGTGCCAGCAGCTTAGGCCCTCCCCTCACAGGAATAGCCAAAAACATTCAGTACTTC; cdr3_aa: CASSLGPPLTGIAKNIQYF
v_call: TRBV5-4; j_call: TRBJ1-2; d_call: .; clone_size: .; cdr3_nt: TGTGCCAGCAGCCCCGGACAGAGGAGGTATGGCTACACCTTC; cdr3_aa: CASSPGQRRYGYTF
v_call: TRBV5-1; j_call: TRBJ1-4; d_call: TRBD1; clone_size: .; cdr3_nt: TGCGCCAGCAGCGTAAGACAGGGTCAAAAACTGTTTTTT; cdr3_aa: CASSVRQGQKLFF
v_call: TRBV6-5; j_call: TRBJ2-1; d_call: .; clone_size: .; cdr3_nt: TGTGCCAGCAGAGTTGCGGGATACAATGAGCAGTTCTTC; cdr3_aa: CASRVAGYNEQFF
v_call: TRBV27; j_call: TRBJ2-1; d_call: TRBD1; clone_size: once; cdr3_nt: TGTGCCAGCAAGGGACAGGGGGCGTCTGAGCAGTTCTTC; cdr3_aa: CASKGQGASEQFF
v_call: TRBV5-6; j_call: TRBJ2-7; d_call: TRBD1; clone_size: many; cdr3_nt: TGTGCCAGCAGCTTGTGGGGGACAGGGGGCAACGAGCAGTACTTC; cdr3_aa: CASSLWGTGGNEQYF
v_call: TRBV6-4; j_call: TRBJ2-2; d_call: TRBD2; clone_size: .; cdr3_nt: TGTGCCAGCAGTGCCACTAGCGGGGAAGCCGGGGAGCTGTTTTTT; cdr3_aa: CASSATSGEAGELFF
v_call: TRBV7-2; j_call: TRBJ2-7; d_call: .; clone_size: .; cdr3_nt: TGTGCCAGCAGCTTAGGGCAGGAATACGAGCAGTACTTC; cdr3_aa: CASSLGQEYEQYF
v_call: TRBV19; j_call: TRBJ2-5; d_call: .; clone_size: .; cdr3_nt: TGTGCCAGTAGCCCTATTCGAACGGGAACGCGGGAGACCCAGTACTTC; cdr3_aa: CASSPIRTGTRETQYF
v_call: TRBV2; j_call: TRBJ2-5; d_call: TRBD2; clone_size: .; cdr3_nt: TGTGCCAGCAGGGGCCTAAGCGGGGGATACCAAGAGACCCAGTACTTC; cdr3_aa: CASRGLSGGYQETQYF
v_call: TRBV4-3; j_call: TRBJ2-7; d_call: .; clone_size: .; cdr3_nt: TGCGCCAGCAGCCAAGATCGGGGGTTCGGCGTCGAGCAGTACTTC; cdr3_aa: CASSQDRGFGVEQYF
v_call: TRBV5-1; j_call: TRBJ1-1; d_call: TRBD1; clone_size: .; cdr3_nt: TGCGCCAGCAGCTCAGGACAGGGGGCTTGGACTGAAGCTTTCTTT; cdr3_aa: CASSSGQGAWTEAFF
v_call: TRBV18; j_call: TRBJ2-7; d_call: TRBD1; clone_size: .; cdr3_nt: TGTGCCAGCTCAGAACGACAGGGGCGGAACGAGCAGTACTTC; cdr3_aa: CASSERQGRNEQYF
v_call: TRBV6-1; j_call: TRBJ1-5; d_call: TRBD1; clone_size: .; cdr3_nt: TGTGCCAGCCAGGATGGACAGGCTGGTCAGCCCCAGCATTTT; cdr3_aa: CASQDGQAGQPQHF
v_call: TRBV18; j_call: TRBJ1-4; d_call: .; clone_size: few; cdr3_nt: TGTGCCAGCTCATACCAAGCTACAACTAATGAAAAACTGTTTTTT; cdr3_aa: CASSYQATTNEKLFF
v_call: TRBV7-8; j_call: TRBJ1-5; d_call: .; clone_size: .; cdr3_nt: TGTGCCAGCAACATCTCTCCGGGACACTTCAATCAGCCCCAGCATTTT; cdr3_aa: CASNISPGHFNQPQHF
v_call: TRBV18; j_call: TRBJ2-7; d_call: .; clone_size: .; cdr3_nt: TGTGCCAGCTCATTGGGTGGGCAGGACAGTTACGAGCAGTACTTC; cdr3_aa: CASSLGGQDSYEQYF
v_call: TRBV30; j_call: TRBJ2-7; d_call: TRBD1; clone_size: .; cdr3_nt: TGTGCCTGGATTAAGGACAGGGGGAACTACGAGCAGTACTTC; cdr3_aa: CAWIKDRGNYEQYF
v_call: TRBV7-7; j_call: TRBJ2-5; d_call: .; clone_size: .; cdr3_nt: TGTGCTAGCAGCCCCTCCCCTAGAGGGGGAGAGACCCAGTACTTC; cdr3_aa: CASSPSPRGGETQYF
v_call: TRBV4-3; j_call: TRBJ1-5; d_call: .; clone_size: .; cdr3_nt: TGCGCCAGCAGCCAAGCCGCGAATAGCAATCAGCCCCAGCATTTT; cdr3_aa: CASSQAANSNQPQHF